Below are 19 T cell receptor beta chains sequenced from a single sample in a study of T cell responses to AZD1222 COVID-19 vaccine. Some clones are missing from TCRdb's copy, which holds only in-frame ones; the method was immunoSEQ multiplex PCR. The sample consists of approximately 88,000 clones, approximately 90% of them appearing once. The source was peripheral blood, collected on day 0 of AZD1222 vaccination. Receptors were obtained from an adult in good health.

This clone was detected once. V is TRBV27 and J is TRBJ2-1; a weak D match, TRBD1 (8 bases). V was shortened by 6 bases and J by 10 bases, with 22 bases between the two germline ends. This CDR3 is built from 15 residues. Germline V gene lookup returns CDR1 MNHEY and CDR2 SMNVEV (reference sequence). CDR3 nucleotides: TGTGCCAGCAGCCAAAGCCTGAACAGGGGGGGGGAGCAGTTCTTC. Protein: CASSQSLNRGGEQFF.

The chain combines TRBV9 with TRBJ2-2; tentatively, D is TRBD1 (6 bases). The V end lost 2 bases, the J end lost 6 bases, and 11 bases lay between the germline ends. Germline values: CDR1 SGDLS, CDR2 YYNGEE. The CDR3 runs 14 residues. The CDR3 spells CASSVTHRAGELFF. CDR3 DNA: TGTGCCAGCAGCGTCACGCACAGGGCCGGGGAGCTGTTTTTT.

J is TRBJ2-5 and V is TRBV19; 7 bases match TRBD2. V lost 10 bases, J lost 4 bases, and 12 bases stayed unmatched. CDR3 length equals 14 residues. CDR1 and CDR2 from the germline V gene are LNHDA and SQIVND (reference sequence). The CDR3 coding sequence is TGTGCCACCTCCCCCCGGGGACTACGAGAGACCCAGTACTTC. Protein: CATSPRGLRETQYF. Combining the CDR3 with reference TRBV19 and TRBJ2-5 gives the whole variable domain DGGITQSPKYLFRKEGQNVTLSCEQNLNHDAMYWYRQDPGQGLRLIYYSQIVNDFQKGDIAEGYSVSREKKESFPLTVTSAQKNPTAFYLCATSPRGLRETQYFGPGTRLLVL.

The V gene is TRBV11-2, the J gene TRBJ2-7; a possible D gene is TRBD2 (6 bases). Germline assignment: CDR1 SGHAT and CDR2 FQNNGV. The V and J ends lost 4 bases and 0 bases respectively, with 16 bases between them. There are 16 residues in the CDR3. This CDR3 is CASSSPGTFSSYEQYF. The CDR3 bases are TGTGCCAGCAGCTCACCCGGGACTTTTAGCTCCTACGAGCAGTACTTC.

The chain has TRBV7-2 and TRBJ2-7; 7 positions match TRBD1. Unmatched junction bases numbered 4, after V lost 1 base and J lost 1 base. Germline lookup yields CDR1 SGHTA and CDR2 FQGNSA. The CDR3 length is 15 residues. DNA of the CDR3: TGTGCCAGCAGCTTAGTACGGGACAGATCCTACGAGCAGTACTTC. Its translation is CASSLVRDRSYEQYF.

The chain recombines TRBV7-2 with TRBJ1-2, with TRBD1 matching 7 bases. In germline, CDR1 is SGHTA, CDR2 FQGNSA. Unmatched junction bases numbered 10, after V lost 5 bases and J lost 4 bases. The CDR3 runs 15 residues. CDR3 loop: CASSAGGGVPYGYTF. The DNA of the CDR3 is TGTGCCAGCAGCGCAGGGGGGGGTGTTCCCTATGGCTACACCTTC.

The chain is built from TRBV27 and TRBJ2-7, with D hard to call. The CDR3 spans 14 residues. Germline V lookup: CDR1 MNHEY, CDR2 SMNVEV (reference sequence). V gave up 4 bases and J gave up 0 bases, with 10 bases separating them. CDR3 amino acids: CASSSPLSSYEQYF. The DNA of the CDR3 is TGTGCCAGCAGTTCCCCCTTGAGCTCCTACGAGCAGTACTTC.

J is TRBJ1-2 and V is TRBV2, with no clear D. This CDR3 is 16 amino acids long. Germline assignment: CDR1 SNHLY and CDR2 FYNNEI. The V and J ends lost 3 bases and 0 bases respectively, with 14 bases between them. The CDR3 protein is CASSESADYANYGYTF. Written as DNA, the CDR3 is TGTGCCAGCAGTGAGTCGGCAGATTACGCTAACTATGGCTACACCTTC.

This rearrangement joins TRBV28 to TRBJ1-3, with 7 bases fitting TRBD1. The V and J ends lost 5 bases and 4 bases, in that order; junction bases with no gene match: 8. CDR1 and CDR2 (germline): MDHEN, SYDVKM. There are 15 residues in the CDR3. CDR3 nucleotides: TGTGCCAGCAGTCGACAGGGAAAGGCGGGAAACACCATATATTTT. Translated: CASSRQGKAGNTIYF.

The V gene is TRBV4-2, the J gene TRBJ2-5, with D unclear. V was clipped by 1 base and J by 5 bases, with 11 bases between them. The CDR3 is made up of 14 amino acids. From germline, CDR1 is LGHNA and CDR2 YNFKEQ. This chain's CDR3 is CASSQGRVGETQYF. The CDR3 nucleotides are TGTGCCAGCAGCCAAGGAAGGGTGGGCGAGACCCAGTACTTC.

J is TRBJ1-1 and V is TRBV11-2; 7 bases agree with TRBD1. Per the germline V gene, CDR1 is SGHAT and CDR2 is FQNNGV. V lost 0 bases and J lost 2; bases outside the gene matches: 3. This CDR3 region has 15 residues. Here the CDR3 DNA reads TGTGCCAGCAGCTTAGAAGGGGGCGAAAACACTGAAGCTTTCTTT. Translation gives CASSLEGGENTEAFF.

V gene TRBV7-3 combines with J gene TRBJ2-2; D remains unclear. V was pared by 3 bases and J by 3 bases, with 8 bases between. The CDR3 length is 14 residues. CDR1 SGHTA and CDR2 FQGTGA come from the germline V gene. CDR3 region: CASSFARDTGELFF. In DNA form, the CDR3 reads TGTGCCAGCAGCTTTGCCCGGGACACCGGGGAGCTGTTTTTT.

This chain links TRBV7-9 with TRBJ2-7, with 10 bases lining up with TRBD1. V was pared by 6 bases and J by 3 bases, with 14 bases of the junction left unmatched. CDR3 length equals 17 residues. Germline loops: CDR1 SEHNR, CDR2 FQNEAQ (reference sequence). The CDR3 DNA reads TGTGCCAGCAGATTGTTGGGGGGGACAGGGGCCGACTACGAGCAGTACTTC. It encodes CASRLLGGTGADYEQYF.

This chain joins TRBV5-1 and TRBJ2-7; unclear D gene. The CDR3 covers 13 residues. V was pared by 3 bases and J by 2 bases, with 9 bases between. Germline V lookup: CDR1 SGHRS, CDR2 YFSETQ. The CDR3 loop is CASSSDTPYEQYF. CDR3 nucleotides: TGCGCCAGCAGCTCCGACACCCCCTACGAGCAGTACTTC. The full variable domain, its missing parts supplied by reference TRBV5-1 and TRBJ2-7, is KAGVTQTPRYLIKTRGQQVTLSCSPISGHRSVSWYQQTPGQGLQFLFEYFSETQRNKGNFPGRFSGRQFSNSRSEMNVSTLELGDSALYLCASSSDTPYEQYFGPGTRLTVT.

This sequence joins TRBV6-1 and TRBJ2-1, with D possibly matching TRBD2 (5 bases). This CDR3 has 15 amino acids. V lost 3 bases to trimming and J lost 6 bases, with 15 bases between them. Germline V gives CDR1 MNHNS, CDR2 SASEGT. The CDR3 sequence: CASSDTLASSNEQFF. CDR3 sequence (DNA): TGTGCCAGCAGTGATACGTTGGCTAGCTCCAATGAGCAGTTCTTC.

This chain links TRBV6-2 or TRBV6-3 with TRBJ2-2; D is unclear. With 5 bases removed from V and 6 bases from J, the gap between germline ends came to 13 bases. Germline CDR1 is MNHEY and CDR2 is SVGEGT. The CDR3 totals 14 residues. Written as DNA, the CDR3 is TGTGCCAGCAGTGCATTGGACCCGCCCGGGGAGCTGTTTTTT. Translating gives CASSALDPPGELFF.

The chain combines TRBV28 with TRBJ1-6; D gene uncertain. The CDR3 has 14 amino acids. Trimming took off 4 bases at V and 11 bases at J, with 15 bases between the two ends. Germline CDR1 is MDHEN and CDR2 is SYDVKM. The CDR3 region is CASSSAEAWTPLHF. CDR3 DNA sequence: TGTGCCAGCAGTTCAGCGGAAGCTTGGACACCCCTCCACTTT.

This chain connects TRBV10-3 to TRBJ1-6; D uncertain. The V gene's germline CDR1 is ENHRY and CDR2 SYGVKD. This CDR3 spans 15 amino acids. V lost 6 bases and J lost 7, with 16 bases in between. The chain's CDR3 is CAISLSGLGNSPLHF. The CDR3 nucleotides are TGTGCCATCAGCCTCAGCGGGCTTGGGAATTCACCCCTCCACTTT.

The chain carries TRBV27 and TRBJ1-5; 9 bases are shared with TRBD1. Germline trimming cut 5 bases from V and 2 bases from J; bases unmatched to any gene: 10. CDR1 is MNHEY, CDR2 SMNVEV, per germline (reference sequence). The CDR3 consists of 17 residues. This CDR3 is CASSALGTGRGNQPQHF. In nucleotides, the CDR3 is TGTGCCAGCAGTGCCCTGGGGACAGGGCGGGGCAATCAGCCCCAGCATTTT.